This note documents a single T cell receptor (beta chain) sequence. Its antigen is still unknown. Per-base qualities were not stored, and no clone one base away is much larger. The cohort was made up of hundreds of healthy bone marrow donors. All cohort members were sampled while nominally healthy, although unrecorded immune exposures were likely present. The donor was CMV seronegative and belonged to the group of approximately 320 seronegative cohort members. A peripheral blood sample was provided by each donor, and peripheral blood mononuclear cells were used for TCR beta sequencing. The Qiagen DNeasy Blood Extraction Kit was used to extract genomic DNA from the blood cell samples. The CDR3 covers 13 residues, taking in both the cysteine and the phenylalanine. The read is trimmed to its CDR3 DNA, 39 bases read in frame from base 1. The germline V gene sets CDR1 to ENHRY and CDR2 to SYGVKD. The junction shows trimming of 0 bases on V and 2 bases on J, plus 3 bases between the germline ends.

This sample was taken from a study of cytomegalovirus exposure and HLA in healthy donors (TCRdb year 2017). As for the study more broadly: An earlier analysis of approximately 640 of the donors reported approximately 270 Gb of sequence data and about 100 million unique TCR beta sequences from some 180 million T cells. Every repertoire in the discovery cohort had been generated on one and the same sequencing platform. A later genetic analysis took genome-wide SNP genotypes for about 60% of the roughly 670 donors and used that subset as a discovery cohort. A separate validation cohort of approximately 130 different subjects was used in addition to the approximately 700-subject first cohort. HLA typing included class I and class II loci at four-digit resolution. About five DR-DQ haplotypes were handled as single units for association and clustering, since linkage in the cohort was strong. To predict cytomegalovirus infection status, the study combined high-throughput TCR immunosequencing, statistical association of individual TCRs with disease status, and machine learning. Rather than drawing on any new phenotypic data, the later analysis identified candidate immune exposures from TCR beta sequences and the way those sequences occurred across donors. The study profiled the T cell repertoires of about 720 subjects by immunosequencing and related them to cytomegalovirus serostatus. In an earlier analysis of 587 of the donors, high-throughput TCR beta sequencing was used to judge whether each TCR beta V gene segment behaved as functional or pseudogenic. Donor age, sex, ethnicity and CMV serostatus were collected together with the repertoire data. A later analysis re-analyzed previously published TCR beta repertoires from hundreds of donors and added high-resolution HLA genotyping to study TCR occurrence patterns. The genetic ancestry cluster associated with self-reported Caucasian donors included 81% of the 300 to 400 genotyped donors. On average, around 200,000 unique TCR beta nucleotide sequences were sequenced per donor among a few hundred genotyped donors of the cohort, with approximately 18% of those sequences being non-productive. The study aimed to test whether cataloging public T cell receptors could reveal signatures of past pathogen exposure. The number of donors typed differed by locus, with about 629-640 for A, B, C, DRB1 and DQB1, roughly 520 for DQA1, 600 to 610 for DPA1, and some 450 for DPB1. An early release covering about 600 HLA-typed donors comprised 300 to 350 gigabases of sequencing data and around 85 million unique TCR sequences.

Libraries were prepared through the immunoSEQ multiplex PCR assay. For the multiplex PCR, a mixture combining 60 forward primers for TCR Vbeta segments and 13 reverse primers for TCR Jbeta segments was used. The CDR3 region of rearranged TCR beta genes was amplified from genomic DNA by a multiplex PCR assay. The Illumina HiSeq System was used to sequence the amplified TCR beta libraries as 87-base-pair reads. The authors' pipeline ran thus. In a later analysis, 80 million or so unique TCR beta chains were counted across the approximately 620 repertoires, and roughly 9.9 million of these chains were shared by at least two donors. Raw reads were error-corrected and collapsed into unique sequences by a nearest-neighbor algorithm in which closely related sequences were merged to remove PCR and sequencing errors. CDR3 sequences were aligned to IMGT reference sequences to assign V, D and J gene segments. For a sequence to be retained, a match of at least six nucleotides to both a V gene segment and a J gene segment was required. Rearrangements were called productive when the CDR3 lacked stop codons and stayed in frame with V and J; all others were non-productive. CDR3 was defined according to IMGT convention as the region running from the second conserved V-encoded cysteine to the conserved J-encoded phenylalanine. In an earlier analysis of roughly 580 of the donors, sequences lacking an unambiguous match to a single V gene segment were excluded. An earlier analysis of 587 of the donors classified V segments as functional when productive rearrangements were above 56.7% and as segregating when the standard deviation between donors was above 5%. A statistical classification framework was built to diagnose cytomegalovirus status from the catalog of TCR beta chain sequences. V and J gene assignment, in a later analysis, came from comparing TCR nucleotide sequences with IMGT/GENE-DB human TR gene sequences. The TCRdist pipeline was used in a later analysis to assign CDR3 sequences and most-parsimonious VDJ recombination scenarios. A later analysis defined each TCR beta chain by its CDR3 amino acid sequence plus V-gene family, and excluded reads lacking a unique V-gene family. In a later analysis, around 650 highly shared, low-generation-probability nucleotide sequences were removed to address suspected cross-contamination and a sequencing artifact. A later analysis calculated a clonal expansion index for each public chain from normalized within-repertoire ranks of inferred template counts. A later analysis computed generation probabilities with a VDJ recombination model fitted to out-of-frame rearrangements, and checked the results against IGoR. A later analysis scored TCR-TCR, TCR-HLA and TCR-CMV co-occurrence with hypergeometric tests, applying a repertoire-size bias correction to TCR pairs. In a later analysis, false discovery rates were estimated by permuting HLA or CMV assignments 20 times. A later analysis grouped co-occurring TCRs with DBSCAN, adding TCRdist sequence similarity when clustering within HLA-allele-positive subsets. Repertoires with fewer than 30,000 or more than 120,000 public chains, plus five repertoires with anomalous nucleotide sharing, were excluded from co-occurrence clustering. Not all clones reach the TCRdb copy of this immuneACCESS table, which keeps in-frame sequences only. Checked studies attribute under half of the gap to unresolved V genes and leave the rest unexplained. V and J calls and clone size are given by that table; D and trimming were obtained from the DNA. The sample has more than 95,000 clones on record, approximately 71% of them singletons. Over 2.5% of the sample rests with the top ten.

What the study reported, not specific to this receptor: The authors suggested that the approach could potentially be generalized to other disease states and immunological phenotypes. Linkage disequilibrium might explain the correlated functional status among segregating V segments, but an unknown experimental factor could not be excluded. The study gave a list of about 170 TCR beta chains associated with cytomegalovirus. For the cohort, immune exposure information was limited to CMV serostatus. V-gene and J-gene trimming of TCR beta chains was associated with a missense DCLRE1C variant in a later genetic analysis, and the association was replicated in an independent cohort. A further reported finding was that TCR beta sequences accurately predicted the HLA-A and HLA-B alleles for most subjects in the first cohort. Most TCR sequences were seen in very few donors, while some public TCRs were found in many individuals. A later analysis reported that several top co-occurrence clusters appeared linked to parvovirus B19, influenza, CMV and Epstein-Barr virus. A later analysis found that most CMV-associated TCR beta chains appeared HLA-restricted, with HLA associations seemingly driven largely by CMV exposure. Sequencing depth was assumed to be roughly uniform across donors in the presence/absence analyses, though that assumption may not hold. The classifier was reported to diagnose cytomegalovirus status with high specificity and sensitivity in both the original and validation cohorts. Strong co-occurrence of HLA alleles, especially DR and DQ, made assigning TCR associations to individual alleles difficult. According to a later genetic analysis, donors in an Asian-associated ancestry cluster had fewer N-insertions in productive TCRs than the approximately 670-donor mean. The sequencing pipeline was judged likely to have produced a cluster of highly shared sequence variants as a technical artifact. Only TCR beta chains were sequenced in this cohort, and the absence of alpha or paired-chain data limited detectable features. In a later analysis, TCR association rates were found to vary across HLA loci, with the most associated TCRs seen for DRB1 alleles and the fewest for HLA-C alleles. Three of the identified cytomegalovirus-associated TCR beta chains were confirmed in vitro to be specific for cytomegalovirus antigens. Because counts were too low, seventeen rarely observed V segments, including chromosome 9 orphons, were left out of the earlier analysis of some 600 of the donors. Because the 87-base-pair reads could not distinguish some IMGT-functional V segments, including TRBV6-2 and TRBV6-3, those segments were excluded. Because HLA typing was unavailable for some donors at each locus, only the typed subset was used in association tests. In a later analysis, HLA-associated TCR beta chains were found to be more clonally expanded and to have lower generation probabilities than equally common non-associated chains. At a false discovery rate of 0.05, a later analysis linked about 16,000 TCR beta sequences to specific HLA alleles. In an earlier analysis of around 500 of the donors, most TCR beta V segments appeared in productive rearrangements about 87% or about 30% of the time, broadly matching IMGT annotations.

The sequence joins TRBV10-3 to TRBJ2-3; no D gene is confidently identified. Material for sequencing was PBMCs. This receptor was taken from a woman aged 45-60 years in good health and CMV-seronegative. The nucleotide sequence reads TGTGCCATCAGTGAGTCCTACACAGATACGCAGTATTTT. Its translation is CAISESYTDTQYF.